This is a list of T cell receptor beta chains from one sample in a study of vaccination effects on CD4 cells after COVID-19. No cognate antigen is known for these TCRs. The protocol was immunoSEQ multiplex PCR, while the TCRdb copy is restricted to in-frame clones and leaves out a portion. Found here are 37,000 or so clones, approximately 67% of them singletons; the top ten hold 3.5% to 4.5%. Sequencing was performed on CD4+ T cells from PBMCs cultured without peptide, taken before COVID-19 vaccination. The receptors stem from a human donor who received a COVID-19 vaccine. The CDR3 runs from the conserved cysteine through the conserved F or W. The D gene is left open where the match is weak. Expanded clones are given a class, and other clones once, few, many or no size at all.

few	TRBV7-9	TRBJ1-6	NA	CASSPLGGYYNSPLHF	TGTGCCAGCAGCCCACTCGGTGGTTACTATAATTCACCCCTCCACTTT
few	TRBV5-4	TRBJ2-3	TRBD2	CASSLASGGTDTQYF	TGTGCCAGCAGCTTGGCTAGCGGGGGCACAGATACGCAGTATTTT
NA	TRBV5-4	TRBJ1-1	TRBD1	CASSTSTGMNTEAFF	TGTGCCAGCAGCACATCGACAGGGATGAACACTGAAGCTTTCTTT
few	TRBV5-4	TRBJ2-1	NA	CASSQLGEQFF	TGTGCCAGCAGCCAACTAGGTGAGCAGTTCTTC
medium-sized	TRBV6-5	TRBJ1-2	NA	CASSNDGYGYTF	TGTGCCAGCAGCAATGACGGCTATGGCTACACCTTC
few	TRBV4-2	TRBJ1-3	TRBD1	CASSQDARGGSGNTIYF	TGTGCCAGCAGCCAAGATGCCAGGGGGGGCTCTGGAAACACCATATATTTT
NA	TRBV14	TRBJ2-1	TRBD2	CASRSSSGSRNEQFF	TGTGCCAGCAGATCATCTAGCGGGAGTCGGAATGAGCAGTTCTTC
few	TRBV27	TRBJ1-5	TRBD1	CASSQRTGGNQPQHF	TGTGCCAGCAGCCAGCGGACAGGGGGCAATCAGCCCCAGCATTTT
NA	TRBV19	TRBJ1-5	TRBD1	CASSTQPTGGNQPQHF	TGTGCCAGTAGTACCCAACCGACAGGGGGCAATCAGCCCCAGCATTTT
NA	TRBV3-1/TRBV3-2	TRBJ2-7	NA	CASSQDYEGLTYEQYF	TGTGCCAGCAGCCAAGACTATGAGGGACTTACCTACGAGCAGTACTTC
NA	TRBV4-1	TRBJ1-2	NA	CASSQPAFSGGYTF	TGCGCCAGCAGCCAACCCGCCTTCTCGGGTGGCTACACCTTC
few	TRBV2	TRBJ1-2	NA	CASTTYGYTF	TGTGCCAGCACCACATATGGCTACACCTTC
NA	TRBV7-2	TRBJ2-7	NA	CASSEGGNGAYEQYF	TGTGCCAGCAGCGAAGGGGGGAATGGTGCCTACGAGCAGTACTTC
once	TRBV4-1	TRBJ1-1	NA	CASSQDKSRWGTRMNTEAFF	TGCGCCAGCAGCCAAGATAAATCTCGTTGGGGGACGAGAATGAACACTGAAGCTTTCTTT
NA	TRBV7-9	TRBJ2-7	TRBD2	CASSLAVSGEEQYF	TGTGCCAGCAGCTTAGCCGTTAGCGGGGAAGAGCAGTACTTC
few	TRBV24-1	TRBJ1-1	TRBD1	CATSDRQGARTEAFF	TGTGCCACCAGTGACAGACAGGGGGCTCGCACTGAAGCTTTCTTT
NA	TRBV5-5	TRBJ1-1	TRBD1	CASSEYNRGQGEAFF	TGTGCCAGCAGCGAGTATAACAGGGGGCAGGGGGAAGCTTTCTTT
NA	TRBV2	TRBJ1-5	NA	CASSRGHSNQPQHF	TGTGCCAGCAGTAGGGGCCACAGCAATCAGCCCCAGCATTTT
medium-sized	TRBV27	TRBJ2-7	TRBD1	CASSQKGTGVRDYEQYF	TGTGCCAGCAGCCAAAAGGGGACAGGGGTTCGGGACTACGAGCAGTACTTC
NA	TRBV3-1/TRBV3-2	TRBJ2-2	TRBD2	CASSYRGAGELFF	TGTGCCAGCAGCTACCGGGGGGCCGGGGAGCTGTTTTTT
NA	TRBV10-3	TRBJ1-1	TRBD1	CAINQGAWNTEAFF	TGTGCCATCAATCAGGGGGCGTGGAACACTGAAGCTTTCTTT
NA	TRBV6-5	TRBJ1-1	TRBD1	CASRVGQTNTEAFF	TGTGCCAGCAGAGTGGGACAGACGAACACTGAAGCTTTCTTT
NA	TRBV11-2	TRBJ2-7	NA	CASSPDGLPEQYF	TGTGCCAGCAGCCCAGACGGTCTTCCCGAGCAGTACTTC
NA	TRBV6-6	TRBJ2-7	NA	CASNRETTYEQYF	TGTGCCAGCAATCGAGAAACCACCTACGAGCAGTACTTC
NA	TRBV10-1	TRBJ2-3	NA	CASSELGGTTDTQYF	TGCGCCAGCAGTGAGTTGGGCGGGACCACAGATACGCAGTATTTT
NA	TRBV29-1	TRBJ1-1	TRBD1	CSVGTGTAGNTEAFF	TGCAGCGTAGGAACCGGGACAGCCGGTAACACTGAAGCTTTCTTT
NA	TRBV5-1	TRBJ2-2	NA	CASSRGGDTGELFF	TGCGCCAGCTCGAGGGGAGGCGACACCGGGGAGCTGTTTTTT
NA	TRBV3-1/TRBV3-2	TRBJ1-3	NA	CASSQWRDGNTIYF	TGTGCCAGCAGCCAGTGGAGGGACGGAAACACCATATATTTT
NA	TRBV30	TRBJ1-2	TRBD1	CAWSGQTGVDGYTF	TGTGCCTGGAGTGGTCAGACAGGGGTTGATGGCTACACCTTC
NA	TRBV24-1	TRBJ2-3	NA	CATRTFRGGERKDTQYF	TGTGCCACCAGGACATTCAGGGGGGGAGAACGCAAAGATACGCAGTATTTT
NA	TRBV7-2	TRBJ1-4	NA	CASSSLWGTLNEKLFF	TGTGCCAGCAGCTCCCTGTGGGGAACCCTTAATGAAAAACTGTTTTTT
few	TRBV28	TRBJ1-5	NA	CASSPPMINQPQHF	TGTGCCAGCAGCCCTCCGATGATAAATCAGCCCCAGCATTTT
NA	TRBV27	TRBJ1-5	NA	CASSRGLDQPQHF	TGTGCCAGCAGCAGGGGTCTGGATCAGCCCCAGCATTTT
NA	TRBV14	TRBJ2-7	NA	CASSQGYEQYF	TGTGCCAGCAGCCAAGGATACGAGCAGTACTTC
NA	TRBV5-4	TRBJ2-5	NA	CASSLGLRRETQYF	TGTGCCAGCAGCTTGGGGCTGAGAAGGGAGACCCAGTACTTC
NA	TRBV27	TRBJ2-3	NA	CASSAASLVLGDTQYF	TGTGCCAGCAGTGCGGCTAGTCTAGTTCTGGGAGATACGCAGTATTTT
NA	TRBV19	TRBJ2-1	TRBD2	CASSIGGVGRGSKQFF	TGTGCCAGTAGTATCGGGGGGGTCGGACGGGGGAGCAAGCAGTTCTTC
NA	TRBV6-5	TRBJ1-2	NA	CASSFVARPIYGYTF	TGTGCCAGCAGTTTTGTAGCTAGGCCAATCTATGGCTACACCTTC